This T cell receptor beta chain was captured in a study of a mutant IDH1 vaccine in newly diagnosed glioma. CDR1 and CDR2 (germline): SGHDT, YYEEEE. The CDR3 totals 16 residues. V lost 4 bases, J lost 0 bases, and 4 bases stayed unmatched. Assay used: immunoSEQ multiplex PCR; TCRdb lists only in-frame clones, some missing. Found here are about 64,000 clones, 70% to 85% of them singletons; the top ten hold approximately 9.5%. As to time point: week 11, during vaccination. Alongside topical imiquimod, each dose of vaccine comprised 300 ug of mutant IDH1 20-mer peptide. About this clone: Its antigen is unidentified.

This rearrangement joins TRBV5-6 to TRBJ2-3, with 11 bases matching TRBD1. This receptor was taken from a woman aged 50 to 60 with glioma. This material consisted of PBMCs, taken from a glioma patient whose treatment included an IDH1 peptide vaccine. The CDR3 loop is CASSRGDRGSTDTQYF. CDR3 nucleotides: TGTGCCAGCAGCCGAGGGGACAGGGGGAGCACAGATACGCAGTATTTT.